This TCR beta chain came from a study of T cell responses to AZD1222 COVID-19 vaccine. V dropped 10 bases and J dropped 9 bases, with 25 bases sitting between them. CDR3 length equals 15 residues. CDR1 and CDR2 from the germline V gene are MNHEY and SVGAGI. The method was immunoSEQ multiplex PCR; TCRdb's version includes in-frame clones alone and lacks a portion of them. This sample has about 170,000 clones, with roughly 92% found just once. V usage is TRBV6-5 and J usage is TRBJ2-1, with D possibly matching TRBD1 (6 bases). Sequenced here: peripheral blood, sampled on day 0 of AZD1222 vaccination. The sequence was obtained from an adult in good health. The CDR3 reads CAITSRDNPSGEQFF. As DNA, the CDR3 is TGTGCCATTACGTCCCGGGACAACCCTTCGGGTGAGCAGTTCTTC.